This T cell receptor beta chain emerged from a study of T cells in Graves' hyperthyroidism and ophthalmopathy. The CDR3 has 15 amino acids. The germline V and J ends were trimmed by 2 bases and 4 bases, with 12 bases remaining between them. This clonotype was seen ten or more times. It was RNA transcripts that yielded the amplified TCR beta CDR3 regions. Initially, a first-round RT-PCR of the TCR CDR3 employed the HTBI primer set. TCRdb reanalysed the multiplex PCR reads using MiXCR and keeps one entry per CDR3 protein. This sample has about 290,000 distinct CDR3 sequences, with roughly 13% found just once.

What was sequenced was blood. The gene calls are TRBV12-3 or TRBV12-4 and TRBJ2-1; perhaps TRBD2 as D (6 bases). This TCR derives from a woman aged 40 to 50 with Graves' hyperthyroidism. The CDR3 spells CASSLRGSGYNEQFF. DNA for the CDR3: TGTGCCAGCAGTTTACGAGGTAGCGGATACAATGAGCAGTTCTTC.